This T cell receptor beta chain was captured by sequencing in a study of blood T cell repertoires in COVID-19. Study-wide background: T cells, B-cell-depleted T cells, or PBMCs provided the cDNA or gDNA that served as material.

Study processing details: Amplified reference gene primers provided the basis for estimating nucleated cell counts. Sequencing used immunoSEQ multiplex PCR; TCRdb keeps in-frame clones, though not all of them. The DNA gave D and trimming, while V, J and clone size come from that table. The data contain 450,000 or so clones, about 91% of them singletons. The CDR3 length is 14 residues. Germline CDR1 is SQVTM and CDR2 is ANQGSEA. The ends lost 5 bases at V and 6 bases at J; junction bases unmatched: 10. The table lists this clone with a count of one. This sequence originates from a woman in her forties with COVID-19, enrolled during active disease. The sample consisted of peripheral blood. This chain uses TRBV29-1 with TRBJ1-5; TRBD1 aligns across 7 bases. DNA of the CDR3: TGCAGCGTTACCCTGACAGGGATCAGTCAGCCCCAGCATTTT. Amino acid sequence: CSVTLTGISQPQHF.